This TCR beta chain came from a study of blood T cell repertoires in COVID-19. Background on the study: Samples of COVID-19 (acute and convalescent) were obtained from the United States, Italy and Spain. The analysed material was cDNA or gDNA that came from T cells, B-cell-depleted T cells, or PBMCs.

Original handling: Amplification of reference gene primers provided the estimated nucleated cell counts. Sequencing used immunoSEQ multiplex PCR; TCRdb keeps in-frame clones, though not all of them. V, J and clone size reflect that table, while D and trimming were determined from the DNA. Here the sample spans some 230,000 clones, approximately 90% being singletons. Seattle participants joined during active infection and were tracked over time. The V end lost 1 base, the J end lost 12 bases, and 15 bases lay between the germline ends. The CDR3 sequence is 13 residues long. Germline V gene sequence: CDR1 ENHRY, CDR2 SYGVKD.

Sequencing input: peripheral blood. This clonotype originated in a woman aged 45-59 years with COVID-19, enrolled during active disease. The gene calls are TRBV10-3 and TRBJ1-2; the D gene is possibly TRBD1 (5 bases). The CDR3 DNA follows: TGTGCCATCAGTGAGTACAAGCGGGAACAGGACACCTTC. Protein sequence: CAISEYKREQDTF.